The 14 T cell receptor beta chains in this list originate from one sample, sequenced in a study of cytomegalovirus exposure and HLA in healthy donors. PCR primers comprised 60 Vbeta and 13 Jbeta primers. Libraries were prepared by immunoSEQ multiplex PCR; TCRdb keeps only in-frame clonotypes and omits some of them. This table holds some 170,000 clones, roughly a tenth found once. Sequenced material: PBMCs. The receptors derive from a woman aged 25 to 39 in good health and CMV-seropositive.

CDR3: CASSLGTGTSTDTQYF. Here the CDR3 DNA reads TGTGCCAGCAGCTTGGGGACAGGGACTAGCACAGATACGCAGTATTTT. This rearrangement joins TRBV5-6 to TRBJ2-3; 8 bases fit TRBD1. Germline CDR1 is SGHDT and CDR2 is YYEEEE. The J segment lost 0 bases and the V segment lost 0 bases, leaving 3 bases of the junction unmatched. The CDR3 is made up of 16 amino acids. The entire variable domain, with the rest obtained from reference TRBV5-6 and TRBJ2-3, is as follows: DAGVTQSPTHLIKTRGQQVTLRCSPKSGHDTVSWYQQALGQGPQFIFQYYEEEERQRGNFPDRFSGHQFPNYSSELNVNALLLGDSALYLCASSLGTGTSTDTQYFGPGTRLTVL.

The V call is TRBV6-5, the J call TRBJ2-5; TRBD1 might be the D (6 bases). Germline CDR1 MNHEY, CDR2 SVGAGI. V shed 5 bases and J shed 0 bases, with 7 bases lying between them. The CDR3 is 13 residues long. The CDR3 DNA follows: TGTGCCAGCAGTGGGACAAACCAAGAGACCCAGTACTTC. It specifies CASSGTNQETQYF.

V gene TRBV29-1 combines with J gene TRBJ1-2; TRBD1 matches 7 bases. Germline V gene sequence: CDR1 SQVTM, CDR2 ANQGSEA. The CDR3 loop spans 13 amino acids. Trimming at V came to 3 bases and at J to 0 bases, leaving 1 base not matched to a gene. The CDR3 reads CSVETGPNYGYTF. CDR3 nucleotide sequence: TGCAGCGTTGAGACAGGGCCTAACTATGGCTACACCTTC.

The chain links TRBV13 to TRBJ2-7; TRBD2 might be the D (5 bases). The length of the CDR3 is 15 residues. Between the trimmed V and J ends, which lost 4 bases and 6 bases, there was a span of 19 bases. Germline V gene sequence: CDR1 PRHDT, CDR2 FYEKMQ (reference sequence). CDR3 DNA: TGTGCCAGCAGCTGGCTAGCTGTGGGAATAAGCGAGCAGTACTTC. Residues: CASSWLAVGISEQYF.

This chain links TRBV11-2 with TRBJ2-5, with a possible D match to TRBD1 (6 bases). This CDR3 is 14 amino acids long. CDR1 and CDR2 (germline): SGHAT, FQNNGV. V was trimmed by 6 bases and J by 4 bases, leaving 15 bases between them. The CDR3 reads CASRLRVGGETQYF. For the CDR3, the DNA is TGTGCCAGCAGGTTAAGGGTAGGGGGAGAGACCCAGTACTTC. Filled out from reference TRBV11-2 and TRBJ2-5, the complete variable domain reads EAGVAQSPRYKIIEKRQSVAFWCNPISGHATLYWYQQILGQGPKLLIQFQNNGVVDDSQLPKDRFSAERLKGVDSTLKIQPAKLEDSAVYLCASRLRVGGETQYFGPGTRLLVL.

This clone showed up just a few times. The V and J genes are TRBV18 and TRBJ1-4; TRBD1 is a possible D gene (5 bases). The CDR3 is made up of 14 amino acids. V was clipped by 1 base and J by 5 bases, with 8 bases between them. Germline CDR1 is KGHSH and CDR2 is LQKENI. The CDR3 bases are TGTGCCAGCTCACCACAGGACATCAATGAAAAACTGTTTTTT. Encoded protein: CASSPQDINEKLFF.

The chain employs TRBV7-9 and TRBJ2-1, with 9 bases identical to TRBD1. Germline CDR1 and CDR2: SEHNR and FQNEAQ (reference sequence). The CDR3 length is 16 residues. Losses at the gene ends were 4 bases for V and 4 bases for J; bases not matched to a gene: 8. The CDR3 DNA reads as TGTGCCAGCAGCTCAAAACAGGGGGCGATTTACAATGAGCAGTTCTTC. Protein: CASSSKQGAIYNEQFF.

The rearrangement joins TRBV5-4 to TRBJ2-7, with 7 nucleotides matching TRBD1. Losses at the gene ends were 4 bases for V and 1 base for J; bases not matched to a gene: 5. This CDR3 spans 14 amino acids. From germline, CDR1 is SGHNT and CDR2 YYREEE (reference sequence). CDR3 amino acids: CASSLDRPSYEQYF. In nucleotides, the CDR3 is TGTGCCAGCAGCCTGGACAGGCCATCCTACGAGCAGTACTTC. Complete variable domain (other parts from reference TRBV5-4 and TRBJ2-7): ETGVTQSPTHLIKTRGQQVTLRCSSQSGHNTVSWYQQALGQGPQFIFQYYREEENGRGNFPPRFSGLQFPNYSSELNVNALELDDSALYLCASSLDRPSYEQYFGPGTRLTVT.

On this clone itself: Mismatch with germline at one junction end may stem from a read error. V gene TRBV2 combines with J gene TRBJ1-2; no clear D. CDR1 and CDR2 (germline): SNHLY, FYNNEI. The CDR3 runs to 15 residues. This chain's CDR3 is CASREDTTTSGGYTF. As DNA, the CDR3 is TGTGCCAGCAGGGAAGACACCACTACCTCGGGTGGCTACACCTTC.

The V and J genes are TRBV15 and TRBJ2-3, with TRBD2 matching 12 bases. Looked up from germline, CDR1 is LNHNV and CDR2 is YYDKDF (reference sequence). There are 16 residues in the CDR3. After removal of 5 bases from V and 3 bases from J, the junction contained 6 bases not matched to a gene. CDR3 DNA sequence: TGTGCCACCAGCGGACCGACTAGCGGGAGTACAGATACGCAGTATTTT. It codes for CATSGPTSGSTDTQYF.

This clone has a handful of counts. The chain combines TRBV18 with TRBJ1-1; D possibly corresponds to TRBD1 (6 bases). This CDR3 region has 14 residues. CDR1 is KGHSH, CDR2 LQKENI, per germline. V was pared by 9 bases and J by 0 bases, with 14 bases between. Here the CDR3 DNA reads TGTGCCAGTTCCTACAGGGACATGAACACTGAAGCTTTCTTT. Translated: CASSYRDMNTEAFF.

This clone has only a few counts. V usage is TRBV25-1 and J usage is TRBJ1-5, with TRBD1 identical over 8 bases. The J segment lost 5 bases and the V segment lost 4 bases, leaving 10 bases of the junction unmatched. The CDR3 loop spans 16 amino acids. Germline V gene data show CDR1 as MGHDK and CDR2 as SYGVNS. This chain's CDR3 is CASSGRGQGKDQPQHF. The CDR3 coding sequence is TGTGCCAGCAGTGGACGCGGACAGGGAAAGGATCAGCCCCAGCATTTT.

The CDR3 DNA is TGTGCCCTGGAGGGACTCACCGGGGAGCTGTTTTTT. Translating gives CALEGLTGELFF. The rearrangement joins TRBV6-6 to TRBJ2-2; tentative D call: TRBD2 (6 bases). Trimming cost V 11 bases and J 4 bases, with 11 bases left between them. Looked up from germline, CDR1 is MNHNY and CDR2 is SVGAGI (reference sequence). CDR3 size: 12 residues.

Only a few counts were recorded for this clone. The chain recombines TRBV4-1 with TRBJ2-1; 8 bases are shared with TRBD2. CDR1 MGHRA and CDR2 YSYEKL come from the germline V gene. The CDR3 is 16 residues long. Unmatched junction bases numbered 6, after V lost 1 base and J lost 4 bases. The DNA of the CDR3 is TGCGCCAGCAGCCAAGGACCACTAGCGGCTTACAATGAGCAGTTCTTC. Its translation: CASSQGPLAAYNEQFF.